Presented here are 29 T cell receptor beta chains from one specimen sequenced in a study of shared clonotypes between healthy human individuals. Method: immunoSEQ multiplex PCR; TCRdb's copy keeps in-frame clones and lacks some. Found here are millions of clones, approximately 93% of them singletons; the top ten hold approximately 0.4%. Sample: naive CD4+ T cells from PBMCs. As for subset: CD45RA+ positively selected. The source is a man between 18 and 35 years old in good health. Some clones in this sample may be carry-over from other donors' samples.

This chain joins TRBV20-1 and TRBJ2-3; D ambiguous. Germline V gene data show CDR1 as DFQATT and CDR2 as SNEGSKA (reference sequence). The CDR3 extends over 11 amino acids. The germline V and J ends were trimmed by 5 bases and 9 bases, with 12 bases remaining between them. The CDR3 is CSADRSRTQYF. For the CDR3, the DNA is TGCAGTGCTGACCGGAGCAGGACGCAGTATTTT.

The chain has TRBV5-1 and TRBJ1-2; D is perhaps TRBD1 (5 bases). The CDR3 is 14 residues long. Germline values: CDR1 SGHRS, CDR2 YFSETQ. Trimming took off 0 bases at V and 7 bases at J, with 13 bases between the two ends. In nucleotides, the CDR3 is TGCGCCAGCAGCTTGGAGGCAGGGATACTTGGCTACACCTTC. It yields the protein CASSLEAGILGYTF.

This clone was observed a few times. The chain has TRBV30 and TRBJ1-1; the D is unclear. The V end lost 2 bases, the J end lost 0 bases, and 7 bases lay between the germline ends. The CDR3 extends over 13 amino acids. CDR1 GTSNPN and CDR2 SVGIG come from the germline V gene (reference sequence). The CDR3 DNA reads TGTGCCTGGAGTCATTTGGTGAACACTGAAGCTTTCTTT. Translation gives CAWSHLVNTEAFF. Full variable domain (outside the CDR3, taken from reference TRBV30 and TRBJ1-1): SQTIHQWPATLVQPVGSPLSLECTVEGTSNPNLYWYRQAAGRGLQLLFYSVGIGQISSEVPQNLSASRPQDRQFILSSKKLLLSDSGFYLCAWSHLVNTEAFFGQGTRLTVV.

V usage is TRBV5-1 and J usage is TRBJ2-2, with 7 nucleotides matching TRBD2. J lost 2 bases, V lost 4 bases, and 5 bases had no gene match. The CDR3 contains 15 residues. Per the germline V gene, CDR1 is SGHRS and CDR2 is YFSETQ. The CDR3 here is CASSQREINTGELFF. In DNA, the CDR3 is TGCGCCAGCAGCCAGCGGGAAATTAACACCGGGGAGCTGTTTTTT.

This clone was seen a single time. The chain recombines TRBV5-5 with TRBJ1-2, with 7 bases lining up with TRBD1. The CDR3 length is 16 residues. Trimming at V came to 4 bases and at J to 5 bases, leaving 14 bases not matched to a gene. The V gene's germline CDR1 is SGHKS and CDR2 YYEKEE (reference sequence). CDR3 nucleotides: TGTGCCAGCAGCATTAGGGAACAGGGGACCCGATATGGCTACACCTTC. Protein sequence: CASSIREQGTRYGYTF.

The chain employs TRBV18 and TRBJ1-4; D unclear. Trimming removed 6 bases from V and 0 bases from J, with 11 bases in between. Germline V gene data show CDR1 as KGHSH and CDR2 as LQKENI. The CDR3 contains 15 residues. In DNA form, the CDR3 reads TGTGCCAGCTCGTTTCCCAGTCCAACTAATGAAAAACTGTTTTTT. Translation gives CASSFPSPTNEKLFF.

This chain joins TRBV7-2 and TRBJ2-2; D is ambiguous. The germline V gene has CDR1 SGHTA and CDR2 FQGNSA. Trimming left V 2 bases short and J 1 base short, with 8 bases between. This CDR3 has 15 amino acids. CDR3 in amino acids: CASSLSGWNTGELFF. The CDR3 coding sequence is TGTGCCAGCAGCTTATCAGGATGGAACACCGGGGAGCTGTTTTTT.

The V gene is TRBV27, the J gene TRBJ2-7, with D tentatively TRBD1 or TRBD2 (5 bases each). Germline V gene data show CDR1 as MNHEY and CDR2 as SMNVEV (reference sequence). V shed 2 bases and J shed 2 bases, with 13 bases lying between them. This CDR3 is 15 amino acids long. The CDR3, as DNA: TGTGCCAGCAGTTTAAACACGGGGCGACCCTACGAGCAGTACTTC. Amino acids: CASSLNTGRPYEQYF.

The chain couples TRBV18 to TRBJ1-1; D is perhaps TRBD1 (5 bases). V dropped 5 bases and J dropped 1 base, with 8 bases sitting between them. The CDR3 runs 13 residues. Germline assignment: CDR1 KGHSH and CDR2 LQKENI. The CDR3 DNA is TGTGCCAGCTCATTTACAGGGAACACTGAAGCTTTCTTT. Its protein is CASSFTGNTEAFF.

The CDR3 protein is CAGQQGSGTEAFF. CDR3 coding DNA: TGTGCCGGTCAACAGGGGTCGGGCACTGAAGCTTTCTTT. The chain links TRBV6-1 to TRBJ1-1, with 7 bases lining up with TRBD1. The ends lost 11 bases at V and 4 bases at J; junction bases unmatched: 10. Germline loops: CDR1 MNHNS, CDR2 SASEGT. This CDR3 spans 13 amino acids.

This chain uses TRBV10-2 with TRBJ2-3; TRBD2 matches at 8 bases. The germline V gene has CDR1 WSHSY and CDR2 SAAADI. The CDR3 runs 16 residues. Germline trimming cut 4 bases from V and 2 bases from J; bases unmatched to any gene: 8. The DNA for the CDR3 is TGCGCCAGCAGTGTTTCGGTAGCGGGACCCACAGATACGCAGTATTTT. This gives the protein CASSVSVAGPTDTQYF.

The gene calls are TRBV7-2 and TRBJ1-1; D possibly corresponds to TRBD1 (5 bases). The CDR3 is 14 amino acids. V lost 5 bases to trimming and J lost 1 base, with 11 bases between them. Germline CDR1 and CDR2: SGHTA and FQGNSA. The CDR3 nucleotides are TGTGCCAGCAGCACTAGGCAGGGGAACACTGAAGCTTTCTTT. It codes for CASSTRQGNTEAFF.

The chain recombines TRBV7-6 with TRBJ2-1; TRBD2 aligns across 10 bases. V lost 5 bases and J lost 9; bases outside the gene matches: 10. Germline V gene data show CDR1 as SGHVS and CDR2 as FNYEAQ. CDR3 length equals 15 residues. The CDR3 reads CASSPPLAGAGEQFF. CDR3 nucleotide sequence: TGTGCCAGCAGCCCACCTCTAGCGGGAGCCGGTGAGCAGTTCTTC.

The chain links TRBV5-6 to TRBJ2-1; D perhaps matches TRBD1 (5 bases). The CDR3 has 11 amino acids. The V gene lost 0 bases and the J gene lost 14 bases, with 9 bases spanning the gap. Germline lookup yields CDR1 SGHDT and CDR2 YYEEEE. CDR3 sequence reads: CASSLGGPKFF. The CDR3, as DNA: TGTGCCAGCAGCTTGGGGGGCCCAAAGTTCTTC. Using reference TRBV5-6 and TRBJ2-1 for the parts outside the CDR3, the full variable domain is DAGVTQSPTHLIKTRGQQVTLRCSPKSGHDTVSWYQQALGQGPQFIFQYYEEEERQRGNFPDRFSGHQFPNYSSELNVNALLLGDSALYLCASSLGGPKFFGPGTRLTVL.

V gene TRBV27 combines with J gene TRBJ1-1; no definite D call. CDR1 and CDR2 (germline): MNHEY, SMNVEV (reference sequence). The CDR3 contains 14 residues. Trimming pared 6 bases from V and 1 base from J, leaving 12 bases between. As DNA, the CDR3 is TGTGCCAGCAGCCCGTGGCAGAAGAACACTGAAGCTTTCTTT. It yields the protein CASSPWQKNTEAFF.

CDR3 DNA sequence: TGTGCCAGCAGAGCCGACAGGTCCGGTGAAAAACTGTTTTTT. This encodes CASRADRSGEKLFF. The chain combines TRBV27 with TRBJ1-4, with D perhaps matching TRBD1 (6 bases). The CDR3 has 14 residues. Trimming cost V 6 bases and J 7 bases, with 15 bases left between them. Germline lookup yields CDR1 MNHEY and CDR2 SMNVEV (reference sequence).

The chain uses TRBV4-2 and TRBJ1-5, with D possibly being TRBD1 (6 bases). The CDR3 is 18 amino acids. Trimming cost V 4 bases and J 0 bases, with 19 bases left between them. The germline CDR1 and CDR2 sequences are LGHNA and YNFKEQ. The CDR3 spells CASSLLLETGYSNQPQHF. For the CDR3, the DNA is TGTGCCAGCAGCCTACTTCTTGAGACAGGTTATAGCAATCAGCCCCAGCATTTT.

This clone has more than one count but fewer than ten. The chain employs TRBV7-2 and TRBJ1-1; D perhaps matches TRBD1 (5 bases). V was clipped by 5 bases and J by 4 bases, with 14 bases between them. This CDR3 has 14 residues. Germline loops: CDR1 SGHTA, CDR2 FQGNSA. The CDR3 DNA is TGTGCCAGCAGCCCGCGGACCGGGGCCACTGAAGCTTTCTTT. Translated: CASSPRTGATEAFF.

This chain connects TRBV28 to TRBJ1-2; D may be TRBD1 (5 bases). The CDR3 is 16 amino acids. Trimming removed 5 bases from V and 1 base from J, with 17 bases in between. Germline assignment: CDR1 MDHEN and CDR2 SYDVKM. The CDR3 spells CASSHPWGSNNYGYTF. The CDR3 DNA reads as TGTGCCAGCAGTCACCCTTGGGGGTCAAATAACTATGGCTACACCTTC.

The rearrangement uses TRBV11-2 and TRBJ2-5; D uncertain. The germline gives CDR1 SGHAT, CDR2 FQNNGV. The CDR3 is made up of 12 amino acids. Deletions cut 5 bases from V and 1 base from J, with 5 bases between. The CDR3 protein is CASSAIQETQYF. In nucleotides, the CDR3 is TGTGCCAGCAGCGCCATCCAAGAGACCCAGTACTTC.

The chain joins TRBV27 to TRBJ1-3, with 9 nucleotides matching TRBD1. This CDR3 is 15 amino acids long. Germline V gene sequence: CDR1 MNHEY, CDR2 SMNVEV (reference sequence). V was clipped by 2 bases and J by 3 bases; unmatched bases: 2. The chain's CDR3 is CASSLKTGGGNTIYF. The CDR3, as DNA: TGTGCCAGCAGTTTAAAGACAGGGGGTGGAAACACCATATATTTT.

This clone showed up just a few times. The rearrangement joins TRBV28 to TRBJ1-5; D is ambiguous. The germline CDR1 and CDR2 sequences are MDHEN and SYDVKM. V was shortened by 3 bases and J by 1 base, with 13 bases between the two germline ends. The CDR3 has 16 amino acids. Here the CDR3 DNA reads TGTGCCAGCAGTTTCGGGCTCAAAGGGAGCAATCAGCCCCAGCATTTT. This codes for CASSFGLKGSNQPQHF. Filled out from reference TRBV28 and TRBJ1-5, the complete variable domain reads DVKVTQSSRYLVKRTGEKVFLECVQDMDHENMFWYRQDPGLGLRLIYFSYDVKMKEKGDIPEGYSVSREKKERFSLILESASTNQTSMYLCASSFGLKGSNQPQHFGDGTRLSIL.

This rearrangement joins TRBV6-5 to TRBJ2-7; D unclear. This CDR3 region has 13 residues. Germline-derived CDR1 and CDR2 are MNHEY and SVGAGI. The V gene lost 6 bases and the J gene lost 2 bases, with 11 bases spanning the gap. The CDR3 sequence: CASSARRAYEQYF. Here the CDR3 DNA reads TGTGCCAGCAGCGCCCGCCGGGCCTACGAGCAGTACTTC.

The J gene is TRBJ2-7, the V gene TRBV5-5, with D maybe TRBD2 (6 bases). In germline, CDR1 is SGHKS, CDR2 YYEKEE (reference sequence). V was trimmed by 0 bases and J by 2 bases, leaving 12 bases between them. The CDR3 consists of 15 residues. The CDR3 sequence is CASSLGATRAYEQYF. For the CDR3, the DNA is TGTGCCAGCAGCTTGGGGGCGACTAGAGCCTACGAGCAGTACTTC.

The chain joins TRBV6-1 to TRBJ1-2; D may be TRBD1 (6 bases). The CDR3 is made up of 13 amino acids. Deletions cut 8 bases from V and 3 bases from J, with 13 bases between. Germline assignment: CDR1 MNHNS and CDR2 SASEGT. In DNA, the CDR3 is TGTGCCAGCGGCCACCCAGGGGACTATGGCTACACCTTC. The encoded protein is CASGHPGDYGYTF.

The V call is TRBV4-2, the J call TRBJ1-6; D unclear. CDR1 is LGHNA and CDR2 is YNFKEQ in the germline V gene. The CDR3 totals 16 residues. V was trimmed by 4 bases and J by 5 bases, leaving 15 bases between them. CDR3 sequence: CASSPRHRQDNSPLHF. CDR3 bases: TGTGCCAGCAGCCCTCGACACCGCCAGGATAATTCACCCCTCCACTTT.

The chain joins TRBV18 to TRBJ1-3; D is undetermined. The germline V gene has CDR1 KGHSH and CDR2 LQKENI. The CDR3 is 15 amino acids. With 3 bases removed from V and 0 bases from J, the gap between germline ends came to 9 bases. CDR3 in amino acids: CASSPSESSGNTIYF. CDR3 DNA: TGTGCCAGCTCACCGAGCGAGAGCTCTGGAAACACCATATATTTT.

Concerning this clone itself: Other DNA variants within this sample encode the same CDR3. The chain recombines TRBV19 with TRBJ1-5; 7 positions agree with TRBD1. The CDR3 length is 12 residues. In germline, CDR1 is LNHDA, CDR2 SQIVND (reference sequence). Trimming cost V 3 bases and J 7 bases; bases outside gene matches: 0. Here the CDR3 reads CASSIRGQPQHF. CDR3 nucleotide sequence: TGTGCCAGTAGTATCAGGGGGCAGCCCCAGCATTTT. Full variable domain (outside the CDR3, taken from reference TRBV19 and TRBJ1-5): DGGITQSPKYLFRKEGQNVTLSCEQNLNHDAMYWYRQDPGQGLRLIYYSQIVNDFQKGDIAEGYSVSREKKESFPLTVTSAQKNPTAFYLCASSIRGQPQHFGDGTRLSIL.

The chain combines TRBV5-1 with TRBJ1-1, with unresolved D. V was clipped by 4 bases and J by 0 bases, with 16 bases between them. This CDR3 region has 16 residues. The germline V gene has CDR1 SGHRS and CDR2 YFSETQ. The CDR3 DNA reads TGCGCCAGCAGCCAAGTACCCCCCACAGTGAACACTGAAGCTTTCTTT. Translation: CASSQVPPTVNTEAFF.